This T cell receptor beta chain was identified in a study of blood T cells in healthy people across ages. Findings and limits, study-wide: More naive CD4+ cells and higher diversity were found in long-lived than in aged donors. Roughly linear declines in TCR beta diversity per million T cells occurred with age.

Comments on this clonotype: Its target is unknown.

A sample-barcoded 5' primer and a J-beta primer mix were used in a second PCR of about 6 to 12 cycles. Tags on each cDNA molecule came from a template-switch adaptor with 12 random nucleotides. TCRdb reprocessed the 5' RACE reads via MiXCR and lists one record per CDR3 protein. The data hold hundreds of thousands of distinct CDR3 sequences, with roughly 49% observed a single time. Germline CDR1 is SQVTM and CDR2 is ANQGSEA. V lost 6 bases to trimming and J lost 8 bases; unmatched junction nucleotides: 5. The CDR3 spans 12 residues. The chain employs TRBV29-1 and TRBJ1-4, with 8 bases aligning to TRBD1. The source of this sequence is an older woman in good health. What was sequenced was blood. Here the CDR3 DNA reads TGCAGCGTGGGGCAGGGGGCGGAAAAACTGTTTTTT. Translated: CSVGQGAEKLFF.